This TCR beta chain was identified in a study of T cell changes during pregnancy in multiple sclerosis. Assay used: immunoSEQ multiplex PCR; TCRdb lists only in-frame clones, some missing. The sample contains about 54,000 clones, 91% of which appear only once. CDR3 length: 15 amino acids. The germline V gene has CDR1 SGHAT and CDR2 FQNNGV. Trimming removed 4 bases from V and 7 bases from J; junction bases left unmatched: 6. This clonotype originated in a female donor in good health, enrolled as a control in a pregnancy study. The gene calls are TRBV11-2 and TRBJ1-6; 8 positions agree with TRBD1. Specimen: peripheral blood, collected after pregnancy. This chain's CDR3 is CASSSRQGSNSPLHF. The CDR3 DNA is TGTGCCAGCAGCTCCCGACAGGGGTCGAATTCACCCCTCCACTTT.